The T cell receptor (beta chain) described here comes from a study of T cells in Graves' hyperthyroidism and ophthalmopathy. General study points: It was a median approximately 7.1 months before onset that the model predicted ophthalmopathy.

In this sample, this clonotype turned up a few times. Its antigen is unknown. This CDR3 comprises 14 residues. Trimming removed 0 bases at V and 8 bases at J, with 11 bases between. Germline-derived CDR1 and CDR2 are MNHEY and SVGEGT. The source material, RNA transcripts, was used to amplify TCR beta CDR3 regions. A first-round RT-PCR of the TCR CDR3 used the HTBI primer set. TCRdb fed the multiplex PCR reads into MiXCR, producing one record per CDR3 protein. The sample includes roughly 640,000 distinct CDR3 sequences, approximately 15% of them seen just once. The chain recombines TRBV6-2 or TRBV6-3 with TRBJ2-4, with D possibly being TRBD1 (5 bases). This sequence originates from a woman aged 40 to 55 with Graves' ophthalmopathy. Sequences were obtained from blood. The CDR3, as DNA: TGTGCCAGCAGTTACTCACAGGCCGTCGACATTCAGTACTTC. The encoded protein is CASSYSQAVDIQYF.